This TCR beta chain was recovered during a study of blood T cell repertoires in COVID-19. The CDR3 is made up of 15 amino acids. V dropped 0 bases and J dropped 9; count of bases not matched to a gene: 2. Germline lookup yields CDR1 MNHEY and CDR2 SVGAGI. Authors' data handling: It was from reference gene primer amplification that nucleated cell counts were estimated. Profiled with immunoSEQ multiplex PCR; TCRdb holds only in-frame clones, not every one. Clone size and the V and J calls come from that table; the DNA yielded D and trimming. The top ten hold over 8.5% of the sample, which has a few hundred thousand clones, roughly 91% seen once.

The chain couples TRBV6-5 to TRBJ1-6; TRBD1 agrees at 10 bases. This TCR was sampled from a woman in her 30s with COVID-19, enrolled during active disease. The sequencing input was peripheral blood. The CDR3 is CASSYSTGGFSPLHF. The DNA of the CDR3 is TGTGCCAGCAGTTACTCGACAGGGGGCTTTTCACCCCTCCACTTT.